A single sample is the source of the 26 T cell receptor beta chains below, sequenced in a study of identical twins (TCRdb year 2016). The method behind the library was 5' RACE. The sequencer was an Illumina HiSeq 2000. TCRdb reran the public reads through fastp at Q25 and MiXCR, keeping productive beta chains. Records with the same CDR3 protein are collapsed into one entry carrying the most frequent genes and DNA. The sample table holds roughly 1,500,000 distinct CDR3 sequences, of which 25% to 35% were seen once. Around 0.3% of the sample is in the top ten clones. Sequenced input: cord blood. These receptors were collected from a newborn girl in good health.

This clonotype showed up many times. V and J are TRBV29-1 and TRBJ2-3; D unresolved. CDR1 is SQVTM and CDR2 is ANQGSEA in the germline V gene. V lost 6 bases and J lost 8, with 12 bases in between. The CDR3 sequence is 11 residues long. The CDR3 is CSVRSLGTQYF. The DNA of the CDR3 is TGCAGCGTCCGCAGTTTGGGTACGCAGTATTTT.

CDR3 DNA: TGTGCCAGCAGTTACGGGGTAGCGGGAACTCTCGAGCAGTACTTC. Translating it yields CASSYGVAGTLEQYF. V is TRBV6-5 and J is TRBJ2-7, with 8 bases aligning to TRBD2. The junction had 9 bases not matched to a gene; V was cut back by 2 bases and J by 6 bases. This CDR3 region has 15 residues. Germline assignment: CDR1 MNHEY and CDR2 SVGAGI.

This chain links TRBV29-1 with TRBJ1-1; the match to TRBD1 covers 9 bases. CDR3 size: 13 residues. Looked up from germline, CDR1 is SQVTM and CDR2 is ANQGSEA. With 2 bases clipped from V and 4 bases from J, the junction kept 2 bases outside the gene matches. CDR3 sequence: CSVEQGQGTEAFF. CDR3 in DNA: TGCAGCGTTGAACAGGGACAGGGCACTGAAGCTTTCTTT.

This clonotype was recorded a few times. The V call is TRBV6-1, the J call TRBJ1-2; D is undetermined. Germline V CDR1 and CDR2: MNHNS, SASEGT. Between the trimmed V and J ends, which lost 1 base and 4 bases, there was a span of 10 bases. The CDR3 has 14 residues. This chain's CDR3 is CASSEGNVPYGYTF. CDR3 nucleotides: TGTGCCAGCAGTGAAGGAAACGTGCCCTATGGCTACACCTTC.

The chain joins TRBV7-8 to TRBJ1-5, with 7 bases identical to TRBD1. Germline CDR1 reads SGHVS; CDR2 reads FQNEAQ. This CDR3 region has 15 residues. With 1 base clipped from V and 7 bases from J, the junction kept 7 bases outside the gene matches. The CDR3 bases are TGTGCCAGCAGCTTAGACAGGGGCATCAGCCAGCCCCAGCATTTT. Translated, it gives CASSLDRGISQPQHF.

About this clonotype: At one of its ends the junction is not consistent with the germline gene, which may arise from a read error. This sequence joins TRBV27 and TRBJ2-5; possible D gene TRBD1, 5 bases. The CDR3 length is 13 residues. CDR1 and CDR2 (germline): MNHEY, SMNVEV (reference sequence). In DNA form, the CDR3 reads TGTGCCTGCAGTTTAGGGGCGGCGGAGACCCAGTACTTC. It translates to CACSLGAAETQYF.

This clonotype occurred a few times. The chain carries TRBV6-1 and TRBJ1-5; D is uncertain. V shed 6 bases and J shed 4 bases, with 10 bases lying between them. CDR1 is MNHNS and CDR2 is SASEGT in the germline V gene. CDR3 length: 13 residues. For the CDR3, the DNA is TGTGCCAGCAGCGACACCGGGAATCAGCCCCAGCATTTT. Translation gives CASSDTGNQPQHF.

The table lists this clonotype with a count of one. The V and J genes are TRBV20-1 and TRBJ2-3, with 9 bases matching TRBD2. Germline CDR1 is DFQATT and CDR2 is SNEGSKA (reference sequence). The CDR3 loop spans 13 amino acids. V was pared by 6 bases and J by 11 bases, with 12 bases of the junction left unmatched. The CDR3 region has the DNA TGCAGTGCCCCTCTGGCGGGAGGGGGGAAGCAGTATTTT. It translates to CSAPLAGGGKQYF.

This clonotype was recorded only once. The gene calls are TRBV28 and TRBJ1-1; D unclear. The CDR3 has 11 amino acids. Deletions cut 3 bases from V and 11 bases from J, with 10 bases between. Germline loops: CDR1 MDHEN, CDR2 SYDVKM. CDR3 region: CASSFPGVAFF. CDR3 DNA: TGTGCCAGCAGTTTCCCTGGGGTGGCTTTCTTT.

The chain links TRBV6-5 to TRBJ1-1; D perhaps matches TRBD1 (6 bases). The V end was cut by 5 bases, the J end by 6 bases, with 13 bases between. The CDR3 covers 13 residues. Germline values: CDR1 MNHEY, CDR2 SVGAGI. CDR3 region: CASSTGTHPEAFF. For the CDR3, the DNA is TGTGCCAGCAGTACAGGGACCCACCCTGAAGCTTTCTTT.

This clonotype was counted only a few times. The rearrangement uses TRBV20-1 and TRBJ2-7, with TRBD2 identical over 9 bases. The length of the CDR3 is 14 residues. Germline-derived CDR1 and CDR2 are DFQATT and SNEGSKA (reference sequence). The J segment lost 7 bases and the V segment lost 3 bases, leaving 10 bases of the junction unmatched. CDR3 sequence reads: CSARKVLAGGEQYF. The DNA of the CDR3 is TGCAGTGCTAGGAAGGTTTTGGCGGGAGGGGAGCAGTACTTC.

As concerns this clonotype: A read error may account for a junction end that differs from germline. The CDR3 protein is CANSEFEDRGYGYTF. In DNA form, the CDR3 reads TGTGCCAACAGTGAATTCGAGGACAGGGGCTATGGCTACACCTTC. V gene TRBV25-1 combines with J gene TRBJ1-2; 9 bases fit TRBD1. The germline CDR1 and CDR2 sequences are MGHDK and SYGVNS. The CDR3 spans 15 residues.

There are a few counts of this clonotype. This rearrangement joins TRBV4-1 to TRBJ1-1, with a tentative D call TRBD1 (5 bases). Trimming removed 0 bases from V and 6 bases from J, with 14 bases in between. The CDR3 has 15 residues. CDR1 and CDR2 (germline): MGHRA, YSYEKL. CDR3: CASSQDPQGAAEAFF. The CDR3 coding sequence is TGCGCCAGCAGCCAAGATCCCCAGGGTGCGGCTGAAGCTTTCTTT.

This chain links TRBV4-2 with TRBJ1-1; D is possibly TRBD1 (5 bases). Looked up from germline, CDR1 is LGHNA and CDR2 is YNFKEQ. The CDR3 contains 14 residues. V was pared by 0 bases and J by 10 bases, with 15 bases between. CDR3 DNA: TGTGCCAGCAGCCAAGAAAAGGCCCAGGGTCGAGCTTTCTTT. Its translation: CASSQEKAQGRAFF.

This clonotype was observed a handful of times. This chain uses TRBV6-2 or TRBV6-3 with TRBJ2-3, with D possibly being TRBD2 (6 bases). The CDR3 spans 13 residues. The ends were cut back, 8 bases at V and 2 bases at J, with 11 bases in the middle. Germline V CDR1 and CDR2: MNHEY, SVGEGT. Written as DNA, the CDR3 is TGTGCCAGCGGGTGGAGGGACACAGATACGCAGTATTTT. Protein sequence: CASGWRDTDTQYF.

The chain combines TRBV5-6 with TRBJ1-2; the D is unclear. V lost 4 bases to trimming and J lost 3 bases, with 16 bases between them. The CDR3 has 15 amino acids. Germline V CDR1 and CDR2: SGHDT, YYEEEE. The CDR3 nucleotides are TGTGCCAGCAGCACCGTCCGGACTGCAGACTATGGCTACACCTTC. Translating gives CASSTVRTADYGYTF.

This chain uses TRBV4-1 with TRBJ2-1, with D hard to call. The CDR3 spans 15 residues. Germline CDR1 reads MGHRA; CDR2 reads YSYEKL. V dropped 4 bases and J dropped 2 bases, with 12 bases sitting between them. This CDR3 reads CASSPDSAPYNEQFF. Here the CDR3 DNA reads TGCGCCAGCAGCCCCGACTCCGCGCCCTACAATGAGCAGTTCTTC.

The rearrangement links TRBV6-1 to TRBJ2-5, with D perhaps being TRBD1 or TRBD2 (6 bases each). The length of the CDR3 is 12 residues. V dropped 2 bases and J dropped 11 bases, with 12 bases sitting between them. Germline values: CDR1 MNHNS, CDR2 SASEGT. CDR3 protein: CASSEFRGVQYF. The CDR3 nucleotides read TGTGCCAGCAGTGAATTTAGGGGGGTGCAGTACTTC.

This clonotype was observed once. This chain uses TRBV2 with TRBJ2-1; D is ambiguous. CDR1 and CDR2 from the germline V gene are SNHLY and FYNNEI. The CDR3 extends over 12 amino acids. V lost 4 bases to trimming and J lost 8 bases, with 9 bases between them. CDR3 in DNA: TGTGCCAGCAGTGTGATCCGATATGAGCAGTTCTTC. Translated, it gives CASSVIRYEQFF.

On this clonotype itself: One end of the junction varies from germline; a read error may be responsible. The chain employs TRBV20-1 and TRBJ2-7; the D is unclear. CDR1 is DFQATT, CDR2 SNEGSKA, per germline (reference sequence). This CDR3 contains 15 residues. The CDR3 DNA reads as TGCAGTGCTCGAGACCGCCCGGGCTCCTACAATGAGCAGTACTTC. This translates into CSARDRPGSYNEQYF.

This clonotype was seen a handful of times. The chain recombines TRBV18 with TRBJ2-2, with D maybe TRBD2 (5 bases). CDR1 and CDR2 (germline): KGHSH, LQKENI. The CDR3 is 14 residues long. V was pared by 5 bases and J by 4 bases, with 11 bases between. This CDR3 reads CASSDRLFTGELFF. CDR3 nucleotides: TGTGCCAGCTCAGACCGACTATTCACCGGGGAGCTGTTTTTT.

The V call is TRBV27, the J call TRBJ2-1; D unresolved. The J call is doubtful: the DNA matches TRBJ2-7 better. This CDR3 contains 15 residues. CDR1 MNHEY and CDR2 SMNVEV come from the germline V gene (reference sequence). The CDR3 region is CASSRAALSYNEQYF. CDR3 coding DNA: TGTGCCAGCAGCCGAGCTGCGCTATCCTACAATGAGCAGTACTTC.

The rearrangement links TRBV19 to TRBJ2-5; the D call may be TRBD1 or TRBD2 (5 bases each). Germline V CDR1 and CDR2: LNHDA, SQIVND (reference sequence). The CDR3 has 18 amino acids. V was trimmed by 3 bases and J by 2 bases, leaving 22 bases between them. CDR3 nucleotide sequence: TGTGCCAGTAGTATGCACCCCGGGGACCCTCTCTCGCAAGAGACCCAGTACTTC. It encodes CASSMHPGDPLSQETQYF.

This clonotype has only a few counts. The rearrangement uses TRBV5-1 and TRBJ2-1; TRBD1 agrees at 11 bases. This CDR3 has 16 amino acids. Germline V CDR1 and CDR2: SGHRS, YFSETQ. After removal of 0 bases from V and 2 bases from J, the junction contained 1 base not matched to a gene. The CDR3 sequence: CASSLGDRGAYNEQFF. The CDR3 DNA is TGCGCCAGCAGCTTGGGGGACAGGGGGGCCTACAATGAGCAGTTCTTC. Variable domain in full (rest from reference TRBV5-1 and TRBJ2-1): KAGVTQTPRYLIKTRGQQVTLSCSPISGHRSVSWYQQTPGQGLQFLFEYFSETQRNKGNFPGRFSGRQFSNSRSEMNVSTLELGDSALYLCASSLGDRGAYNEQFFGPGTRLTVL.

J is TRBJ1-4 and V is TRBV7-9; 7 bases agree with TRBD1. The junction had 4 bases not matched to a gene; V was cut back by 1 base and J by 8 bases. This CDR3 region has 14 residues. Per germline, CDR1 SEHNR and CDR2 FQNEAQ (reference sequence). CDR3 sequence: CASSLEWTGEKLFF. The CDR3, as DNA: TGTGCCAGCAGCTTAGAATGGACAGGAGAAAAACTGTTTTTT.

This clonotype was seen repeatedly, ten times or more. The V call is TRBV4-2, the J call TRBJ1-2; D possibly corresponds to TRBD1 (6 bases). This CDR3 comprises 15 residues. Trimming removed 0 bases from V and 0 bases from J, with 8 bases in between. Germline V gene data show CDR1 as LGHNA and CDR2 as YNFKEQ. In nucleotides, the CDR3 is TGTGCCAGCAGCCAAGATGGGGGCGCTAACTATGGCTACACCTTC. The encoded protein is CASSQDGGANYGYTF.